Listed below are T cell receptor beta chains from one sample, sequenced in a study of cytomegalovirus exposure and HLA in healthy donors. Repertoires were generated with immunoSEQ multiplex PCR, while TCRdb's copy carries only in-frame clones and drops some. The sample records roughly 250,000 clones, roughly 89% being singletons. Sample: PBMCs. These receptors were taken from a man younger than 35 in good health and CMV-seronegative. Both conserved end residues are part of each CDR3. Fields, in order: V gene, J gene, D gene, clone size, CDR3 DNA, CDR3 protein. The D gene is left open where the match is weak. A clone size is listed for some rows: how often the clone was seen (once, few, many), or a class if it is expanded.

v_call: TRBV11-2
j_call: TRBJ2-7
d_call: -
clone_size: -
cdr3_nt: TGTGCCAGCAGTTCTCCCGGGACAATCTCCTACGAGCAGTACTTC
cdr3_aa: CASSSPGTISYEQYF

v_call: TRBV10-3
j_call: TRBJ2-7
d_call: TRBD2
clone_size: -
cdr3_nt: TGTGCCATCAGTGAGTCTACTAGCGGGGGGTACGAGCAGTACTTC
cdr3_aa: CAISESTSGGYEQYF

v_call: TRBV6-5
j_call: TRBJ1-3
d_call: -
clone_size: -
cdr3_nt: TGTGCCAGCAGCCCCCGGCAGGTGCGAAACACCATATATTTT
cdr3_aa: CASSPRQVRNTIYF

v_call: TRBV28
j_call: TRBJ1-2
d_call: TRBD1
clone_size: -
cdr3_nt: TGTGCCAGCAGTTCGAACAGGGGGGCTAACTATGGCTACACCTTC
cdr3_aa: CASSSNRGANYGYTF

v_call: TRBV25-1
j_call: TRBJ2-1
d_call: TRBD2
clone_size: -
cdr3_nt: TGTGCCAGCAGTGATGGGACTAGCGGCGACAATGAGCAGTTCTTC
cdr3_aa: CASSDGTSGDNEQFF

v_call: TRBV29-1
j_call: TRBJ2-3
d_call: TRBD2
clone_size: -
cdr3_nt: TGCAGCGTTGTGCGTCAGGTGACTAGCGGGGGCCCCCCGCAGTATTTT
cdr3_aa: CSVVRQVTSGGPPQYF

v_call: TRBV11-2
j_call: TRBJ2-1
d_call: TRBD2
clone_size: once
cdr3_nt: TGTGCCAGCAGCTTGGAGGCGGGGGGGTACAATGAGCAGTTCTTC
cdr3_aa: CASSLEAGGYNEQFF

v_call: TRBV11-3
j_call: TRBJ2-7
d_call: TRBD2
clone_size: -
cdr3_nt: TGTGCCAGCAGCCCCGGGACTAGCGGCTACGAGCAGTACTTC
cdr3_aa: CASSPGTSGYEQYF

v_call: TRBV4-1
j_call: TRBJ1-6
d_call: TRBD1
clone_size: few
cdr3_nt: TGCGCCAGCAGCCAGGTGACAGGGGCCTCCTATAATTCACCCCTCCACTTT
cdr3_aa: CASSQVTGASYNSPLHF

v_call: TRBV5-1
j_call: TRBJ2-2
d_call: -
clone_size: -
cdr3_nt: TGCGCCAGCAGCTTTATCTCGGGGGCCGGGGAGCTGTTTTTT
cdr3_aa: CASSFISGAGELFF

v_call: TRBV30
j_call: TRBJ1-2
d_call: TRBD1
clone_size: once
cdr3_nt: TGTGCCTGGAGTGAGCAGGGGGCTAACTATGGCTACACCTTC
cdr3_aa: CAWSEQGANYGYTF